Sequencing of this TCR beta chain was carried out in a study of human T cells and chemical hapten exposure. The wider study: Across the whole study, which lasted roughly 24 weeks, patients were given diphenylcyclopropenone on the scalp once a week. Read at 6 days, the patch tests placed 0.01% DPC on the upper back. A patient group, mainly female, showed alopecia areata, totalis or universalis. Study-level results: Controls formed significantly fewer large CDR3 similarity clusters than expanded TCRs did.

Time point given: patch test 2, 6 weeks after DPC sensitization. Sample treatment: therapeutic diphenylcyclopropenone sensitization with weekly scalp DPC. One entry per CDR3 protein results from TCRdb running MiXCR on the RACE reads. Of 80,000 to 95,000 distinct CDR3 sequences listed, 11% are singletons. Ten or more counts support this clonotype. Its matching antigen is unknown. J gave up 6 bases and V 4 bases, and 11 bases lay outside the gene matches. Germline lookup yields CDR1 SGHAT and CDR2 FQNNGV. The CDR3 length is 16 residues. The TCR was taken from a man aged 18 to 29 with alopecia areata. Some clones in this sample may be carry-over from other donors' samples. This specimen was whole blood, taken in connection with sensitization to the hapten diphenylcyclopropenone (DPC). The genes are TRBV11-2 and TRBJ2-1, with 8 bases aligning to TRBD1. The CDR3 is CASSSGQGDPLNEQFF. CDR3 coding DNA: TGTGCCAGCAGCTCCGGACAGGGCGATCCCCTCAATGAGCAGTTCTTC. Looking up the rest from reference TRBV11-2 and TRBJ2-1 gives the full variable domain: EAGVAQSPRYKIIEKRQSVAFWCNPISGHATLYWYQQILGQGPKLLIQFQNNGVVDDSQLPKDRFSAERLKGVDSTLKIQPAKLEDSAVYLCASSSGQGDPLNEQFFGPGTRLTVL.